Listed below are T cell receptor beta chains from one sample, sequenced in a study of blood T cell repertoires in COVID-19. Repertoires were generated with immunoSEQ multiplex PCR, while TCRdb's copy carries only in-frame clones and drops some. The sample carries about 220,000 clones, roughly 85% recorded once. The sample taken for sequencing was peripheral blood. Source of these receptors: a woman in her 70s with COVID-19, enrolled during active disease. Both conserved end residues are part of each CDR3. A D gene is named only where the DNA matches it firmly. Clone size, where shown, is once, few, many, or a class for clones that have expanded.

>TRBJ2-5|TRBV5-1|NA|NA
TGCGCCAGCAGCTTGGGGGCAGGGTTGGAGACCCAGTACTTC
CASSLGAGLETQYF
>TRBJ2-1|TRBV7-2|NA|NA
TGTGCCAGCAGCTTAAGGTGGGGGGTAACGTATTACAATGAGCAGTTCTTC
CASSLRWGVTYYNEQFF
>TRBJ2-2|TRBV7-9|TRBD2|few
TGTGCCAGCAGCTTATCACTAGCGACCGGGGAGCTGTTTTTT
CASSLSLATGELFF
>TRBJ2-1|TRBV19|TRBD2|once
TGTGCCAGTAGTATCTCCGCCCCGGGACTACTTACGGCCCACAATGAGCAGTTCTTC
CASSISAPGLLTAHNEQFF
>TRBJ2-1|TRBV29-1|NA|NA
TGCAGCGTTGAAAAAAGGAGCAATGAGCAGTTCTTC
CSVEKRSNEQFF
>TRBJ2-7|TRBV27|TRBD2|NA
TGTGCCAGCCGGGGGGGACTAGCGGGAGGCGAGCAGTACTTC
CASRGGLAGGEQYF
>TRBJ2-2|TRBV9|TRBD1|NA
TGTGCCAGCAACCCCGGGACAGTCAACACCGGGGAGCTGTTTTTT
CASNPGTVNTGELFF
>TRBJ2-1|TRBV11-3|TRBD2|once
TGTGCCAGCAGCTTCCAAGCGGGAGTTGGCAATGAGCAGTTCTTC
CASSFQAGVGNEQFF
>TRBJ2-2|TRBV10-3|TRBD1|NA
TGTGCCATCAGTGAGTCGGTACAGGGGGTGAACGGGGAGCTGTTTTTT
CAISESVQGVNGELFF
>TRBJ2-7|TRBV7-3|TRBD2|NA
TGTGCCAGCAGCTTAACGGGGCGGGGGGCCTACGAGCAGTACTTC
CASSLTGRGAYEQYF
>TRBJ1-2|TRBV20-1|NA|NA
TGCAGTGCTCCCCCAGATCCCTACACCTTC
CSAPPDPYTF
>TRBJ2-7|TRBV7-2|NA|NA
TGTGCCAGCAGCTCCGGGACAACCTACGAGCAGTACTTC
CASSSGTTYEQYF
>TRBJ2-5|TRBV19|NA|once
TGTGCCAGTAGTCAGGCGCTTGGGAGCGAGACCCAGTACTTC
CASSQALGSETQYF
>TRBJ2-3|TRBV27|TRBD2|NA
TGTGCCAGCAGTTTATTTAGCCCTAGCGGGGGTGAAGATACGCAGTATTTT
CASSLFSPSGGEDTQYF
>TRBJ2-7|TRBV7-2|TRBD2|NA
TGTGCCAGCAGCGGACCGGGAGGGCCTCGCGAGCAGTACTTC
CASSGPGGPREQYF
>TRBJ2-7|TRBV4-1|TRBD2|NA
TGCGCCAGCAGCCAGGCAAGCGGGAGAGGGTACGAGCAGTACTTC
CASSQASGRGYEQYF
>TRBJ1-6|TRBV27|NA|NA
TGTGCCAGCAGGCTGTGGAGGGGTGATTCACCCCTCCACTTT
CASRLWRGDSPLHF